This T cell receptor (beta chain) was sequenced during a study of T cell responses to AZD1222 COVID-19 vaccine. At the level of the study: Second-dose schedules of about 4 or about 12 weeks were combined.

Study-level results: Epitopes outside B.1.351 and B.1.1.7 mutated regions reportedly drew nearly half of spike TCRs. Spike-wide vaccine-associated CD4 TCRs dominated at 160-218 and 743-854.

This CDR3 is built from 16 residues. V shed 5 bases, J shed 3 bases, and the junction held 10 bases outside the gene matches. Germline CDR1 reads SGHTA; CDR2 reads FQGNSA. About this clone itself: What it binds is not known.

Profiling relied on immunoSEQ multiplex PCR, and the TCRdb table lists in-frame clones only, not all of them. This sample has 110,000 to 150,000 clones, with 90% to 95% found just once. The TCR originated in an adult in good health. V and J are TRBV7-2 and TRBJ1-5; 7 bases are a match to TRBD1. The material sequenced was peripheral blood, taken on day 0 of AZD1222 vaccination. The CDR3 DNA reads as TGTGCCAGCAGCACCCAGGGGGGACAGCACAATCAGCCCCAGCATTTT. Translation: CASSTQGGQHNQPQHF.